The rows below give T cell receptor beta chains drawn from one sample of a study of cytomegalovirus exposure and HLA in healthy donors. Method: immunoSEQ multiplex PCR; TCRdb's copy keeps in-frame clones and lacks some. The sample lists about 95,000 clones; 77% were seen once. Sequencing input: PBMCs. All receptors derive from a woman between 35 and 50 years old in good health and CMV-seronegative. Each CDR3 is given without its conserved first and last residue.

V: TRBV27; J: TRBJ1-2; CDR3: ASSLKQISNYGYT
V: TRBV25-1; J: TRBJ1-1; CDR3: ASSLLNTEAF
V: TRBV11-2; J: TRBJ1-4; CDR3: ASSPDRINEKLF
V: TRBV7-2; J: TRBJ2-2; CDR3: ASSPVGGAAGELF
V: TRBV19; J: TRBJ1-1; CDR3: ASSRGQGKMNTEAF
V: TRBV18; J: TRBJ1-2; CDR3: ASSPGQGWYGYT
V: TRBV10-1; J: TRBJ1-4; CDR3: ARTGGGEKLF
V: TRBV6-5; J: TRBJ1-1; CDR3: ASSGQWSTEAF
V: TRBV6-1; J: TRBJ1-4; CDR3: ASRAGNTNEKLF
V: TRBV7-2; J: TRBJ2-1; CDR3: ASSWRGGDYNEQF
V: TRBV6-5; J: TRBJ2-1; CDR3: ASGGLGGDEQF
V: TRBV7-2; J: TRBJ2-7; CDR3: ASSLQGTGTKQY
V: TRBV11-2; J: TRBJ1-6; CDR3: ASSSTRGPGQAAHSPLH
V: TRBV5-1; J: TRBJ2-7; CDR3: ASSPGTSARYEQY
V: TRBV7-6; J: TRBJ1-1; CDR3: ASSHGGIEAF
V: TRBV6-1; J: TRBJ1-2; CDR3: ASSEATAYGYT
V: TRBV28; J: TRBJ2-7; CDR3: ASRQGSSPYEQY
V: TRBV2; J: TRBJ2-7; CDR3: ASSRDRYSYEQY
V: TRBV4-3; J: TRBJ1-1; CDR3: ASSLQVNTEAF
V: TRBV7-8; J: TRBJ1-2; CDR3: ASSPLDPFTDYGYT
V: TRBV7-9; J: TRBJ2-7; CDR3: ASSSPGDYEQY
V: TRBV15; J: TRBJ2-3; CDR3: ATSRPGEPITDTQY
V: TRBV7-2; J: TRBJ1-1; CDR3: ASSLAGQGTEAF
V: TRBV27; J: TRBJ1-6; CDR3: ASRPTGSSYNSPLH
V: TRBV7-2; J: TRBJ1-2; CDR3: ASSSTRGSGYT
V: TRBV5-1; J: TRBJ1-2; CDR3: ASSLLGPNDGYT
V: TRBV4-2; J: TRBJ1-1; CDR3: ASSQPKTGMNTEAF